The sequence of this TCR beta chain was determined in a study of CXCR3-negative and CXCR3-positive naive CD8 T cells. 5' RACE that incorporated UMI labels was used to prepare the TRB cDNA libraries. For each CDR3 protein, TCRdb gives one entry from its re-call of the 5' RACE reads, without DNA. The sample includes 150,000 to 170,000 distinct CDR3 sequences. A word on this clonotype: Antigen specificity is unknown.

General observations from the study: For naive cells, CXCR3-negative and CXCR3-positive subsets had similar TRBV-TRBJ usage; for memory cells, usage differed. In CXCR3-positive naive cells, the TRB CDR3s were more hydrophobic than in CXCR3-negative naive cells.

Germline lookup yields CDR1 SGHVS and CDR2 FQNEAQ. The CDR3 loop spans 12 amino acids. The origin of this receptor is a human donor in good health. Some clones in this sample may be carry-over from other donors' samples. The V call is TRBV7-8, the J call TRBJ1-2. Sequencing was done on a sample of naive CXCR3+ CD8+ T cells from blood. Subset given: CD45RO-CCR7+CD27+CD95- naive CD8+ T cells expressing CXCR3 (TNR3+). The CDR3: CASSLVSYGYTF.